The clone carrying this TCR beta chain occurred once. Germline is not matched at one junction end, which may reflect a read error. Original processing methods: Estimates of nucleated cell counts were drawn from the amplification of reference gene primers. TCRdb keeps only in-frame clones here, not all; method: immunoSEQ multiplex PCR. V, J and clone size are those of that table, while D and trimming were read from the DNA. The sample contains fewer than 300,000 clones, 87% of which appear only once. This specimen comes from a study of blood T cell repertoires in COVID-19. Across the study: The United States, Italy and Spain provided the acute and convalescent COVID-19 samples. PBMCs, B-cell-depleted T cells, or T cells provided the cDNA or gDNA that made up the material.

This CDR3 comprises 14 residues. Per germline, CDR1 MNHEY and CDR2 SVGEGT. The sequence came from a woman in her thirties or forties who had recovered from COVID-19. Sequences were obtained from peripheral blood. The V call is TRBV6-2 or TRBV6-3, the J call TRBJ2-5; 7 bases line up with TRBD2. The CDR3 protein is CASSLTSHQGTQYF. DNA of the CDR3: TGTGCCAGCAGTCTGACTAGCCACCAAGGGACCCAGTACTTC.